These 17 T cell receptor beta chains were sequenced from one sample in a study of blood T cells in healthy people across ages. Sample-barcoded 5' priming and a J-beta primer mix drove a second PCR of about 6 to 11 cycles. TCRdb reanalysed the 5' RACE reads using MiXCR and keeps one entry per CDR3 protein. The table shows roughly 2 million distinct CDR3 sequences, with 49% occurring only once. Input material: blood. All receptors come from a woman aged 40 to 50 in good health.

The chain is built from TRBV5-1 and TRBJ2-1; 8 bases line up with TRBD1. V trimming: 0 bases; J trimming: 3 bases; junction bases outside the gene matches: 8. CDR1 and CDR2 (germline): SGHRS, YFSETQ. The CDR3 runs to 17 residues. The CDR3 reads CASSLATAGTGYNEQFF. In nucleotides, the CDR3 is TGCGCCAGCAGCTTGGCCACCGCCGGGACAGGCTACAATGAGCAGTTCTTC.

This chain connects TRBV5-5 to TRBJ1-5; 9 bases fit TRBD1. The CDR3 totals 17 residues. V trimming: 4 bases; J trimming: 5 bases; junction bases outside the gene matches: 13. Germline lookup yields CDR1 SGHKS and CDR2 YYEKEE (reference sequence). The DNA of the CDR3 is TGTGCCAGCAGCCACCTACAGGGGGCGGCGTTGGATCAGCCCCAGCATTTT. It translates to CASSHLQGAALDQPQHF. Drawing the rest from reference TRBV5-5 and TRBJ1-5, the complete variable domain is DAGVTQSPTHLIKTRGQQVTLRCSPISGHKSVSWYQQVLGQGPQFIFQYYEKEERGRGNFPDRFSARQFPNYSSELNVNALLLGDSALYLCASSHLQGAALDQPQHFGDGTRLSIL.

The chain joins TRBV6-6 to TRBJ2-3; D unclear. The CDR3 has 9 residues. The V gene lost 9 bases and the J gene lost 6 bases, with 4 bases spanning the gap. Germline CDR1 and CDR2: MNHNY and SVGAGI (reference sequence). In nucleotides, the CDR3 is TGTGCCAGGACGGATACGCAGTATTTT. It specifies CARTDTQYF.

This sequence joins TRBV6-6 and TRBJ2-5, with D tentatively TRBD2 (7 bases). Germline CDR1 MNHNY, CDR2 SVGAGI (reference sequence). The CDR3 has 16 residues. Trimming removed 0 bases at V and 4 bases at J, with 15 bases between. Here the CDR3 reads CASSYSGGGGGETQYF. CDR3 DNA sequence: TGTGCCAGCAGTTACTCGGGAGGGGGAGGAGGAGAGACCCAGTACTTC.

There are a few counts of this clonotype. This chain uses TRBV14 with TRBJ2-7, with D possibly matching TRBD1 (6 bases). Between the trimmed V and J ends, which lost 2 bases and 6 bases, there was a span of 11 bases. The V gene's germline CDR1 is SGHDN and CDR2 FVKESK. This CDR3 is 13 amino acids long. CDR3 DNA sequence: TGTGCCAGCAGCCAACAAACAGGGAGCGAGCAGTACTTC. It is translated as CASSQQTGSEQYF.

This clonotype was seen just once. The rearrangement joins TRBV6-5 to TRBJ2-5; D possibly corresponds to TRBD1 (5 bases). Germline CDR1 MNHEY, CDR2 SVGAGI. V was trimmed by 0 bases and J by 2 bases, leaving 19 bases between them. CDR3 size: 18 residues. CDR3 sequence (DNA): TGTGCCAGCAGTTACTCCGCGACAGAGTGGGTCGGACAAGAGACCCAGTACTTC. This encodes CASSYSATEWVGQETQYF.

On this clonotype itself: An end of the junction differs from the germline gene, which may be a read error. CDR3 protein: CASTLWQNSYNEQFF. The CDR3 coding sequence is TGTGCCAGCACTTTATGGCAGAATTCCTACAATGAGCAGTTCTTC. This chain joins TRBV28 and TRBJ2-1, with D uncertain. There are 15 residues in the CDR3. CDR1 is MDHEN, CDR2 SYDVKM, per germline.

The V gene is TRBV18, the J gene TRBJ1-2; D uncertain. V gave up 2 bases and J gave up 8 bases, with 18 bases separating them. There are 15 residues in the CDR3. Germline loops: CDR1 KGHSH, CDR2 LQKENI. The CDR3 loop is CASSPVPASPGGYTF. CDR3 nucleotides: TGTGCCAGCTCACCAGTTCCTGCGAGCCCTGGAGGCTACACCTTC. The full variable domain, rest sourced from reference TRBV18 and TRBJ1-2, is NAGVMQNPRHLVRRRGQEARLRCSPMKGHSHVYWYRQLPEEGLKFMVYLQKENIIDESGMPKERFSAEFPKEGPSILRIQQVVRGDSAAYFCASSPVPASPGGYTFGSGTRLTVV.

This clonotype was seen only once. The CDR3 sequence is CASSPAEGKGEQFF. CDR3 nucleotides: TGCGCCAGCAGCCCGGCTGAGGGGAAGGGCGAGCAGTTCTTC. The rearrangement joins TRBV5-1 to TRBJ2-1; D might be TRBD1 or TRBD2, each matching 5 bases. From germline, CDR1 is SGHRS and CDR2 YFSETQ. V was trimmed by 4 bases and J by 10 bases, leaving 18 bases between them. The CDR3 totals 14 residues.

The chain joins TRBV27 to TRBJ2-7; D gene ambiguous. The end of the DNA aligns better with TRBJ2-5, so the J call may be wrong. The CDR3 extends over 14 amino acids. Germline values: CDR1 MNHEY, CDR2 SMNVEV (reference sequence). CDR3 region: CASSLGSTMETQYF. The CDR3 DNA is TGTGCCAGCAGTTTAGGCAGCACGATGGAGACCCAGTACTTC.

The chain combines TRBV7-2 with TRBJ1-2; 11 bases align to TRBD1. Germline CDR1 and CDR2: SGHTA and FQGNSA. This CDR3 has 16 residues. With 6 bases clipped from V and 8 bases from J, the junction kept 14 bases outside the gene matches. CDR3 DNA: TGTGCCAGCAGATCCGGGACAGGGGGGTCTAGTGAGGGCTACACCTTC. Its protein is CASRSGTGGSSEGYTF. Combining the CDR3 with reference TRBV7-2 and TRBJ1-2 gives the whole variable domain GAGVSQSPSNKVTEKGKDVELRCDPISGHTALYWYRQSLGQGLEFLIYFQGNSAPDKSGLPSDRFSAERTGGSVSTLTIQRTQQEDSAVYLCASRSGTGGSSEGYTFGSGTRLTVV.

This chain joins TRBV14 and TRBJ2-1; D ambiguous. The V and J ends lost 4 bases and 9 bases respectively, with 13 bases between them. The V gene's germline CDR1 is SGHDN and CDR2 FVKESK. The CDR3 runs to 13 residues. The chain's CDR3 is CASSPGVWVEQFF. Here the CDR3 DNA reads TGTGCCAGCAGCCCCGGCGTCTGGGTTGAGCAGTTCTTC.

DNA of the CDR3: TGTGCCAGCAGCCCACCTGGGGAACAGAGCTACAATGAGCAGTACTTC. It yields the protein CASSPPGEQSYNEQYF. The rearrangement joins TRBV28 to TRBJ2-1; no firm D call. The assigned J gene may be wrong: the sequence end matches TRBJ2-7 better. CDR3 length: 16 residues. The V gene's germline CDR1 is MDHEN and CDR2 SYDVKM.

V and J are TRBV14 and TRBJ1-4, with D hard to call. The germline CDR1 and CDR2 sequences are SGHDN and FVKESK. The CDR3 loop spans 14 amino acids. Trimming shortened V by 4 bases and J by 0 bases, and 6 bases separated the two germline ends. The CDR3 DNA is TGTGCCAGCAGCCCGTACCCAACTAATGAAAAACTGTTTTTT. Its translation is CASSPYPTNEKLFF.

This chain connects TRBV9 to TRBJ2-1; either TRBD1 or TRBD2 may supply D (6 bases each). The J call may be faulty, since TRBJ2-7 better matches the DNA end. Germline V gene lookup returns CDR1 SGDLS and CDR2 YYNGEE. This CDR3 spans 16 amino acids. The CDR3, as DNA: TGTGCCAGCAGCGTAGGGGGGGCCGACGCCTACAATGAGCAGTACTTC. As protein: CASSVGGADAYNEQYF.

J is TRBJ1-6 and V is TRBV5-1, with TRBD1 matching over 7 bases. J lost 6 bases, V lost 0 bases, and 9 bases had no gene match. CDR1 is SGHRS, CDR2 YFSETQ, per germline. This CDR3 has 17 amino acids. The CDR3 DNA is TGCGCCAGCAGCTTGGCCCCGGAGGGGGCGGGTAATTCACCCCTCCACTTT. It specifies CASSLAPEGAGNSPLHF.

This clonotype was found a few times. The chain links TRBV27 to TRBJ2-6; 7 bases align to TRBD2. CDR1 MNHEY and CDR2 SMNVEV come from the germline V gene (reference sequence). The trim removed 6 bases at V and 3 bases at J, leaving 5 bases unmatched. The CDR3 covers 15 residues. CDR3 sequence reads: CASRGGVFGANVLTF. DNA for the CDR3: TGTGCCAGCAGGGGAGGGGTATTTGGGGCCAACGTCCTGACTTTC.